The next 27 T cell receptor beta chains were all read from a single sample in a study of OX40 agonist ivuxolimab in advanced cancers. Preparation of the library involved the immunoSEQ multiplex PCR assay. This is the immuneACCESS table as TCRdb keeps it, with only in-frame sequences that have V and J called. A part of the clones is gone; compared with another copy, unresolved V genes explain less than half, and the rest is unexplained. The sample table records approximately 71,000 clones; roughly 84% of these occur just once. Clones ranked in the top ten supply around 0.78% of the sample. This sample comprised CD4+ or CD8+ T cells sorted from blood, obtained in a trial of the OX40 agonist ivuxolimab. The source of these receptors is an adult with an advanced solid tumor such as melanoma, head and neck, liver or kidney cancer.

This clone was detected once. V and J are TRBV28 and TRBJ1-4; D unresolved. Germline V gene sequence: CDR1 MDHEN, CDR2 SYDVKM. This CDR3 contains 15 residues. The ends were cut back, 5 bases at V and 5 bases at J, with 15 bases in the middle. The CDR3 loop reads CASSPPGPGNEKLFF. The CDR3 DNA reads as TGTGCCAGCAGTCCGCCCGGGCCCGGGAATGAAAAACTGTTTTTT.

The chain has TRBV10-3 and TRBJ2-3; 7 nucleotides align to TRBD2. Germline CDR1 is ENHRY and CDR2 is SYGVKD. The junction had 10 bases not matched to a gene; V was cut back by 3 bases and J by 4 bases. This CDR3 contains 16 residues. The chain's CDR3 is CAISDGGGMGADTQYF. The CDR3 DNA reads TGTGCCATCAGTGATGGCGGGGGTATGGGTGCAGATACGCAGTATTTT.

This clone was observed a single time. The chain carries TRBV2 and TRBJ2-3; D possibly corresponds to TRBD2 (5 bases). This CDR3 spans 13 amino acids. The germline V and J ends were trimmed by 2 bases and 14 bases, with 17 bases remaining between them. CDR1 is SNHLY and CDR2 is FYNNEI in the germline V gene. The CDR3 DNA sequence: TGTGCCAGCAGTGAAAATAGTGTCCGAAGCGGGTATTTT. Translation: CASSENSVRSGYF. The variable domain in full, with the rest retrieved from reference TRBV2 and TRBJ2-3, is EPEVTQTPSHQVTQMGQEVILRCVPISNHLYFYWYRQILGQKVEFLVSFYNNEISEKSEIFDDQFSVERPDGSNFTLKIRSTKLEDSAMYFCASSENSVRSGYFGPGTRLTVL.

For the CDR3, the DNA is TGTGCCAGCAGTGCAGACAGGGGGGGAGATACGCAGTATTTT. It codes for CASSADRGGDTQYF. This rearrangement joins TRBV2 to TRBJ2-3; 9 bases agree with TRBD1. Germline CDR1 and CDR2: SNHLY and FYNNEI. The CDR3 runs to 14 residues. The V gene end was trimmed by 4 bases and the J gene end by 5 bases; junction bases not matched to a gene: 4.

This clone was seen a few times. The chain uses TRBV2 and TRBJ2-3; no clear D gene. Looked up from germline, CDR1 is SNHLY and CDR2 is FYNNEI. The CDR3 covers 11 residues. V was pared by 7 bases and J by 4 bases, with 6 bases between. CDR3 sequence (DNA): TGTGCCAGCAACTTGGCAGATACGCAGTATTTT. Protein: CASNLADTQYF.

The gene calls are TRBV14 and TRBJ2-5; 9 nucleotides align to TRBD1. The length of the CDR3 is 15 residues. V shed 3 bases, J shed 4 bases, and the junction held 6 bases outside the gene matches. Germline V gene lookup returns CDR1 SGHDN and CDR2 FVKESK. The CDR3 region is CASSHSGTGIETQYF. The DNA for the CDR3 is TGTGCCAGCAGCCATTCCGGGACAGGGATAGAGACCCAGTACTTC.

CDR3: CASGGTSDGELFF. As DNA, the CDR3 is TGTGCTAGCGGTGGGACTAGCGACGGGGAGCTGTTTTTT. The rearrangement uses TRBV7-7 and TRBJ2-2; 10 bases agree with TRBD2. CDR3 length: 13 residues. Germline V gene sequence: CDR1 SSHAT, CDR2 FNYEAQ (reference sequence).

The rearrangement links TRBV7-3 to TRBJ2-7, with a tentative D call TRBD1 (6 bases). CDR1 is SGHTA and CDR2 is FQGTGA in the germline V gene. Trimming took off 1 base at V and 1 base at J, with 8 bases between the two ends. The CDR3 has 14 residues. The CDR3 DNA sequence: TGTGCCAGCAGCTTAAATACAGGGTCCTACGAGCAGTACTTC. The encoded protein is CASSLNTGSYEQYF.

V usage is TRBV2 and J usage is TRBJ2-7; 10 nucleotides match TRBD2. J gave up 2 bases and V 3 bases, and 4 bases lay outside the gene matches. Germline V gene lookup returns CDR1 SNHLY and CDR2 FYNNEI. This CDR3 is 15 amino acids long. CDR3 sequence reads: CASSESSGGPYEQYF. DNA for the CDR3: TGTGCCAGCAGTGAGTCTAGCGGGGGCCCCTACGAGCAGTACTTC. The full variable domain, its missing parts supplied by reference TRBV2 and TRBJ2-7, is EPEVTQTPSHQVTQMGQEVILRCVPISNHLYFYWYRQILGQKVEFLVSFYNNEISEKSEIFDDQFSVERPDGSNFTLKIRSTKLEDSAMYFCASSESSGGPYEQYFGPGTRLTVT.

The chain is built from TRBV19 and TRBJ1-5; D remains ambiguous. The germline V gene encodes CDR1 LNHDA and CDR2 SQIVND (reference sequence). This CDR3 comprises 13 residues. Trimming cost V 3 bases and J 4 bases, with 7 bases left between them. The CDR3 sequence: CASSIRANQPQHF. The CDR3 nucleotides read TGTGCCAGTAGTATTCGAGCGAATCAGCCCCAGCATTTT.

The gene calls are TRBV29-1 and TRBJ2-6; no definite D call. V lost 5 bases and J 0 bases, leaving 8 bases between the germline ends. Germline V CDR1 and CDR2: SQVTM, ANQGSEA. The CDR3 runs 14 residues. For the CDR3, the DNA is TGCAGCGTTTTACAAGCCTCTGGGGCCAACGTCCTGACTTTC. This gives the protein CSVLQASGANVLTF.

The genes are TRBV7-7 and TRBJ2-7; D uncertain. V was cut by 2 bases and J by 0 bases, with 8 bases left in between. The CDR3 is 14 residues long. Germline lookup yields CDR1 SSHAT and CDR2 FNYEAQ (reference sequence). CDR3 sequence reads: CASSLLGNSYEQYF. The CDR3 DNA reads TGTGCCAGCAGCTTACTCGGCAACTCCTACGAGCAGTACTTC.

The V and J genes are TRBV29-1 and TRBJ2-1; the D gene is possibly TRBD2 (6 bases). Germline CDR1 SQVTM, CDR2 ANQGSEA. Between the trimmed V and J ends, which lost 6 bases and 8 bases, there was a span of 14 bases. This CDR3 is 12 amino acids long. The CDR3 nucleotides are TGCAGCGTAGACCTACTAGCTGATGAGCAGTTCTTC. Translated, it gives CSVDLLADEQFF.

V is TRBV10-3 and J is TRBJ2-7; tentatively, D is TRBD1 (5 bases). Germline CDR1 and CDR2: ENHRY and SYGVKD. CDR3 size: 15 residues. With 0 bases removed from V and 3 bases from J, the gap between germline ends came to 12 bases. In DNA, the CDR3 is TGTGCCATCAGTGAGTCAGCAGGGAAAGGCTACGAGCAGTACTTC. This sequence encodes CAISESAGKGYEQYF.

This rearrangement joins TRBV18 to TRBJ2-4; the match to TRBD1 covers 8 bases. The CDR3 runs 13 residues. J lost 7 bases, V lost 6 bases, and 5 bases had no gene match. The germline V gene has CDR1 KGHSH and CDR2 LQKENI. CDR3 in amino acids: CASSQGQVNIQYF. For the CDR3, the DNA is TGTGCCAGCTCGCAGGGACAGGTGAACATTCAGTACTTC.

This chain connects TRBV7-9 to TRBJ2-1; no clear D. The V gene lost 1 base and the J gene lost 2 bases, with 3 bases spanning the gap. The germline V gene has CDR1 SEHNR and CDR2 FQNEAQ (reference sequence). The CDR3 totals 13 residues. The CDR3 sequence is CASSLDAYNEQFF. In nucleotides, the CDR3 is TGTGCCAGCAGCTTAGACGCCTACAATGAGCAGTTCTTC. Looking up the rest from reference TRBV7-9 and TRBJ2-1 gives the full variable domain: DTGVSQNPRHKITKRGQNVTFRCDPISEHNRLYWYRQTLGQGPEFLTYFQNEAQLEKSRLLSDRFSAERPKGSFSTLEIQRTEQGDSAMYLCASSLDAYNEQFFGPGTRLTVL.

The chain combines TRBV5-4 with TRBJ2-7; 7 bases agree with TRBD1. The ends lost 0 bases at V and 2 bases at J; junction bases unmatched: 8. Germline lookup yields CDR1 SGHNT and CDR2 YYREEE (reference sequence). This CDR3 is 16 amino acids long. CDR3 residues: CASSLGARQGAYEQYF. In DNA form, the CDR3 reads TGTGCCAGCAGCTTGGGCGCCCGACAGGGAGCCTACGAGCAGTACTTC.

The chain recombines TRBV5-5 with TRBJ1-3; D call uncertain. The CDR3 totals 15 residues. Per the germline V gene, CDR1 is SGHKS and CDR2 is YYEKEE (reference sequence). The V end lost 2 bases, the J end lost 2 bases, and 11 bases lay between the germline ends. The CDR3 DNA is TGTGCCAGCAGCTTTCCCGGGAGGGCTGGAAACACCATATATTTT. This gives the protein CASSFPGRAGNTIYF.

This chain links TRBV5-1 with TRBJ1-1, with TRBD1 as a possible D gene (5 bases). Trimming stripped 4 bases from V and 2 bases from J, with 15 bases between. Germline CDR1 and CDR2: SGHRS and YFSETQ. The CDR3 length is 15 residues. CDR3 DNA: TGCGCCAGCAGCCTCCTTGGGGCACCTAACACTGAAGCTTTCTTT. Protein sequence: CASSLLGAPNTEAFF.

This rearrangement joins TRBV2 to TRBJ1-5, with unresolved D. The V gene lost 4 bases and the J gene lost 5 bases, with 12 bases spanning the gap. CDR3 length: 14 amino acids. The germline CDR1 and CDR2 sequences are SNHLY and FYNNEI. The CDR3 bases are TGTGCCAGCAGTGCCGGACGGGAGTATCAGCCCCAGCATTTT. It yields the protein CASSAGREYQPQHF.

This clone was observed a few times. CDR3: CASSLEGRGDSPLHF. The CDR3 DNA sequence: TGTGCCAGCAGCTTAGAGGGCAGGGGGGATTCACCCCTCCACTTT. The J gene is TRBJ1-6, the V gene TRBV7-2; 7 bases fit TRBD1. Trimming at V came to 1 base and at J to 8 bases, leaving 5 bases not matched to a gene. Germline V gene data show CDR1 as SGHTA and CDR2 as FQGNSA. CDR3 length: 15 residues. Full variable domain (outside the CDR3, taken from reference TRBV7-2 and TRBJ1-6): GAGVSQSPSNKVTEKGKDVELRCDPISGHTALYWYRQSLGQGLEFLIYFQGNSAPDKSGLPSDRFSAERTGGSVSTLTIQRTQQEDSAVYLCASSLEGRGDSPLHFGNGTRLTVT.

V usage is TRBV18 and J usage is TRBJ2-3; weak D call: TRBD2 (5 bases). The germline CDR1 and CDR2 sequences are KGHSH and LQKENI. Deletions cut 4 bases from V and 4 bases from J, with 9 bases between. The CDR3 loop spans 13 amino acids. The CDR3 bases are TGTGCCAGCTCACTCGGACTCCCAGATACGCAGTATTTT. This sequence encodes CASSLGLPDTQYF.

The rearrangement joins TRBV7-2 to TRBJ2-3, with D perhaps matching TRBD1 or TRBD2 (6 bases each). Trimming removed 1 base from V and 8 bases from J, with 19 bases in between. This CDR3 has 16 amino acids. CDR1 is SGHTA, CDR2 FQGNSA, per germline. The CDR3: CASSLEGGLTIGTQYF. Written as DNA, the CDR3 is TGTGCCAGCAGCTTAGAGGGGGGCCTTACGATCGGTACGCAGTATTTT.

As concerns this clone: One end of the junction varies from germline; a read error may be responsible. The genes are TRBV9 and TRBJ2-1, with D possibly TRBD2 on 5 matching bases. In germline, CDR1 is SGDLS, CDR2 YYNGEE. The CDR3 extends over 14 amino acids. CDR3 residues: CASSPASSDNEQFF. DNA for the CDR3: TGTGCCAGCAGCCCCGCTAGCTCCGACAATGAGCAGTTCTTC.

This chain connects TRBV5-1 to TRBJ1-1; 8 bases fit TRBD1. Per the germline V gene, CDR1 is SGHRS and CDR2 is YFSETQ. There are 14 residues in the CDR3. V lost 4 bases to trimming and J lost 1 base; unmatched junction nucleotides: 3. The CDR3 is CASSQGTGNTEAFF. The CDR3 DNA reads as TGCGCCAGCAGCCAGGGGACAGGGAACACTGAAGCTTTCTTT.

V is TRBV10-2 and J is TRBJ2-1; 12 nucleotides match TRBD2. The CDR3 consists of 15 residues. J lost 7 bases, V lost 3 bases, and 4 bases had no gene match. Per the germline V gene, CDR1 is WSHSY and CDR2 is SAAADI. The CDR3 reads CASSDASGGGNEQFF. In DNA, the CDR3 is TGCGCCAGCAGTGACGCTAGCGGGGGGGGGAATGAGCAGTTCTTC.

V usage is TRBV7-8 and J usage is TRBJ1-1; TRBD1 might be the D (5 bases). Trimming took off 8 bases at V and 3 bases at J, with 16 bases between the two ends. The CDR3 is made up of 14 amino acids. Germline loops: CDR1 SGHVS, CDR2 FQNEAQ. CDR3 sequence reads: CASSRGGVDTEAFF. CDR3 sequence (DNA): TGTGCCAGCTCTCGGGGGGGAGTGGACACTGAAGCTTTCTTT.